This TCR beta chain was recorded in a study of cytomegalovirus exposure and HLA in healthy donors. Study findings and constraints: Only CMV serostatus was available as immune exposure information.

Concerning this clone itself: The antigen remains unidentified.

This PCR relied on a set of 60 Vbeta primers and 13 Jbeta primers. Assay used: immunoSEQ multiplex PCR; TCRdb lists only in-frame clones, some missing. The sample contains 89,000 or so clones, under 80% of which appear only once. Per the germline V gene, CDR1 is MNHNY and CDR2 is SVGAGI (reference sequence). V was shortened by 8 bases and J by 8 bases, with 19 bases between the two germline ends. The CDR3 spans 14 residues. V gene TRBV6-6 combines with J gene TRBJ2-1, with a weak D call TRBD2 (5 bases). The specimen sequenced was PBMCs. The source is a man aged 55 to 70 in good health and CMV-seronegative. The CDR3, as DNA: TGTGCCAGCGGTGTACGGAGCGGAGACCATGAGCAGTTCTTC. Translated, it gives CASGVRSGDHEQFF.